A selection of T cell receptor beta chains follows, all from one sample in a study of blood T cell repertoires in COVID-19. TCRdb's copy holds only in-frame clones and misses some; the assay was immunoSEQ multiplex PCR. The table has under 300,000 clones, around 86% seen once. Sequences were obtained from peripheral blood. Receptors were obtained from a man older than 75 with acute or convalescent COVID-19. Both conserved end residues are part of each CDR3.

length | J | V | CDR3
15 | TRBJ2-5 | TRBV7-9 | CASSLLGLDQETQYF
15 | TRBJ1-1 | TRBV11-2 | CASSLGRSGNTEAFF
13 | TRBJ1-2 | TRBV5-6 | CASSRDRAYGYTF
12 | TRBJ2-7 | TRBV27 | CASSLRPGQGAF
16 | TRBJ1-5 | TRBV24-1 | CATSDTQGMGNQPQHF
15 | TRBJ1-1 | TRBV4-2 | CASSQGPKLNTEAFF
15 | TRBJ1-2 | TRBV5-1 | CASSIWTGPYYGYTF
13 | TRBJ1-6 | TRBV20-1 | CSASTTGGSPLHF
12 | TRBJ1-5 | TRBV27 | CATGDGNQPQHF
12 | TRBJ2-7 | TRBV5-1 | CASGLAGYEQYF
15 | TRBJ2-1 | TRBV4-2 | CASSLAGGLRSEQFF
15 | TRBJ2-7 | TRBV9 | CASSVGVSGSYEQYF
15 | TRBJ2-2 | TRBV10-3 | CAISEGMGGTGELFF
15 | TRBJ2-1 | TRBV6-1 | CASSEQSTVRNEQFF
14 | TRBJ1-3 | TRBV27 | CASQGATSGNTIYF
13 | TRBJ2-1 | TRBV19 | CASTGRNYNEQFF